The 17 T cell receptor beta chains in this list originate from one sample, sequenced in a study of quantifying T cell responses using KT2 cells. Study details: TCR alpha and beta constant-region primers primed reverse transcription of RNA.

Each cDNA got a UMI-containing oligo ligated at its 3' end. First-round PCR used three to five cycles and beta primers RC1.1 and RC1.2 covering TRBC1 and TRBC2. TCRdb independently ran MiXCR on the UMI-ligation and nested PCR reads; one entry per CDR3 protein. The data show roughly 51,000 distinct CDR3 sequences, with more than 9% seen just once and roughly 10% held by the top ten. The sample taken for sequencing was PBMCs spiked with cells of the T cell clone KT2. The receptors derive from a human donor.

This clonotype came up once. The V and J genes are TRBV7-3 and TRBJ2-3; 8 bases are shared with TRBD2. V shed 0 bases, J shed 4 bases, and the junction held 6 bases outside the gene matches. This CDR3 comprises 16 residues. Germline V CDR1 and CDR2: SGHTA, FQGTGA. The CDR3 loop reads CASSLTARGGPDTQYF. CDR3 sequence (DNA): TGTGCCAGCAGCTTAACGGCCCGGGGGGGCCCAGATACGCAGTATTTT.

The CDR3 DNA sequence: TGTGCCAGCAGACCGAACACCGGGGAGCTGTTTTTT. Translation gives CASRPNTGELFF. The chain links TRBV12-3 or TRBV12-4 to TRBJ2-2, with D uncertain. CDR3 length: 12 residues. V was pared by 6 bases and J by 0 bases, with 2 bases between.

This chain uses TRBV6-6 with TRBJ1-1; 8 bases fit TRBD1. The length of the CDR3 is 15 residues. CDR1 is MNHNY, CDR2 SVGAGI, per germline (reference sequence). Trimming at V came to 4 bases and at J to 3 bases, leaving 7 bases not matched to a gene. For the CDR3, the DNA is TGTGCCAGCAGTTCCCCGACAGGGGCGGACACTGAAGCTTTCTTT. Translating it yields CASSSPTGADTEAFF.

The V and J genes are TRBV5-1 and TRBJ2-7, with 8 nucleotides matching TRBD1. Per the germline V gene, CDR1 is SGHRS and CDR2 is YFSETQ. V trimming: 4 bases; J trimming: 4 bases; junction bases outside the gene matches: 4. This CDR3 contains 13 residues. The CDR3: CASSMDREYEQYF. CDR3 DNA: TGCGCCAGCAGCATGGACAGGGAATACGAGCAGTACTTC.

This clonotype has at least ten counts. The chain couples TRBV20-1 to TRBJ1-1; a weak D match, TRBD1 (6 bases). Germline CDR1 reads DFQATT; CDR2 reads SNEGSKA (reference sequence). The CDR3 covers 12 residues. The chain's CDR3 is CRAGQGHTEAFF. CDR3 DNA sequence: TGCAGAGCGGGGCAGGGGCACACTGAAGCTTTCTTT.

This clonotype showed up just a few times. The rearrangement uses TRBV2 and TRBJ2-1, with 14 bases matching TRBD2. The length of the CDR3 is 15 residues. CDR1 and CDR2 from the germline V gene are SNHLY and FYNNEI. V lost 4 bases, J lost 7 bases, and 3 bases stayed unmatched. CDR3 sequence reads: CASSGGLAGGNEQFF. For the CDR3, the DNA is TGTGCCAGCAGTGGAGGACTAGCGGGAGGTAATGAGCAGTTCTTC.

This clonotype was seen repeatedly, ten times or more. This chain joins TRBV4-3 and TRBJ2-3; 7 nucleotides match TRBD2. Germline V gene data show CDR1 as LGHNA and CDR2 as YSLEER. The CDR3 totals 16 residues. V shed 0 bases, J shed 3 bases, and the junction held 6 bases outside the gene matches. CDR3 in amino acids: CASSQDRAGATDTQYF. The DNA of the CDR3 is TGCGCCAGCAGCCAAGATCGGGCGGGAGCTACAGATACGCAGTATTTT.

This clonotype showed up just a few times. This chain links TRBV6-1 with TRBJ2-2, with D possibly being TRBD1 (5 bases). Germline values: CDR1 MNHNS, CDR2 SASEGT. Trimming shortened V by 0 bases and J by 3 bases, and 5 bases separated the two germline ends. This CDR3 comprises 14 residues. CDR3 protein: CASSEAGDTGELFF. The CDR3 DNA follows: TGTGCCAGCAGTGAAGCAGGGGACACCGGGGAGCTGTTTTTT.

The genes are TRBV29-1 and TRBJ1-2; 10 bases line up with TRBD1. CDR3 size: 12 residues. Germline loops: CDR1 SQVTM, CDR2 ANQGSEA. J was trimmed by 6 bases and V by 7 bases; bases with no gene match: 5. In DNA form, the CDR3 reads TGCAGCGGGAGACAGGGGGCGAATGGCTACACCTTC. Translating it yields CSGRQGANGYTF.

CDR3 in amino acids: CASERVQAMHGYTF. CDR3 nucleotides: TGTGCCAGCGAGAGGGTACAGGCTATGCATGGCTACACCTTC. This sequence joins TRBV6-1 and TRBJ1-2, with a tentative D call TRBD1 (5 bases). The length of the CDR3 is 14 residues. Between the trimmed V and J ends, which lost 8 bases and 6 bases, there was a span of 19 bases. Germline lookup yields CDR1 MNHNS and CDR2 SASEGT.

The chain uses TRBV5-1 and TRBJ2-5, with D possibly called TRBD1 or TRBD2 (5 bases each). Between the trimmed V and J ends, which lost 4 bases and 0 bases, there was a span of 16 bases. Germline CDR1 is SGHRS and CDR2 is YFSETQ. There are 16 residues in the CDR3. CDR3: CASSPGTKLYQETQYF. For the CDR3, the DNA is TGCGCCAGCAGCCCCGGGACCAAATTGTACCAAGAGACCCAGTACTTC.

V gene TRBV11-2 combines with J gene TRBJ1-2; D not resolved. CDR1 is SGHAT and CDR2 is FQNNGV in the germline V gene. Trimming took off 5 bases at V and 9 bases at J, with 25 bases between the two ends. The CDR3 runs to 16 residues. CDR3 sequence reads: CASSPHLQPGRTSYTF. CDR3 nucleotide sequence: TGTGCCAGCAGCCCCCACCTCCAACCCGGGAGGACTAGCTACACCTTC. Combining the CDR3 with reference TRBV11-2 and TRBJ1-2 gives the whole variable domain EAGVAQSPRYKIIEKRQSVAFWCNPISGHATLYWYQQILGQGPKLLIQFQNNGVVDDSQLPKDRFSAERLKGVDSTLKIQPAKLEDSAVYLCASSPHLQPGRTSYTFGSGTRLTVV.

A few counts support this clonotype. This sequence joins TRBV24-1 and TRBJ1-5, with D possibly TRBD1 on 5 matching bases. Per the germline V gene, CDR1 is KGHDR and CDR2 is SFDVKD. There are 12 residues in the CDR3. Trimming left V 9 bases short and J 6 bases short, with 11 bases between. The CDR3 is CATSRDAQPQHF. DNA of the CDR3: TGTGCCACCTCCCGGGACGCTCAGCCCCAGCATTTT.

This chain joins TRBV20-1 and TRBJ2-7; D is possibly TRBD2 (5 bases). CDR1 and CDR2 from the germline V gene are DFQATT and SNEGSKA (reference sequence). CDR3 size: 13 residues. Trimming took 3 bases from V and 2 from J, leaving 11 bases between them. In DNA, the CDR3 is TGCAGTGCTAGTGGAGGAAGTCCCTACGAGCAGTACTTC. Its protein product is CSASGGSPYEQYF.

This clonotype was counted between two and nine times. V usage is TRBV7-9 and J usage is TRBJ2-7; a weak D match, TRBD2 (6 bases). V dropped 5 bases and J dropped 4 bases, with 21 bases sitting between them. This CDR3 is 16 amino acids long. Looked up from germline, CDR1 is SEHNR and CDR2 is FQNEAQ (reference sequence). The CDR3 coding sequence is TGTGCCAGCAGCCAAGCGGGCGGTGCAGTGGTTTACGAGCAGTACTTC. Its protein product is CASSQAGGAVVYEQYF. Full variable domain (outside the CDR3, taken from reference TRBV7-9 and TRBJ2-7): DTGVSQNPRHKITKRGQNVTFRCDPISEHNRLYWYRQTLGQGPEFLTYFQNEAQLEKSRLLSDRFSAERPKGSFSTLEIQRTEQGDSAMYLCASSQAGGAVVYEQYFGPGTRLTVT.

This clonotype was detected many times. Here the CDR3 reads CASSQGFGVGQLSNYGYTF. The CDR3 region has the DNA TGTGCCAGCAGCCAAGGGTTCGGAGTGGGACAGCTTTCTAACTATGGCTACACCTTC. The chain links TRBV14 to TRBJ1-2; 7 bases line up with TRBD1. The V gene end was trimmed by 1 base and the J gene end by 0 bases; junction bases not matched to a gene: 14. Germline assignment: CDR1 SGHDN and CDR2 FVKESK. This CDR3 is 19 amino acids long.

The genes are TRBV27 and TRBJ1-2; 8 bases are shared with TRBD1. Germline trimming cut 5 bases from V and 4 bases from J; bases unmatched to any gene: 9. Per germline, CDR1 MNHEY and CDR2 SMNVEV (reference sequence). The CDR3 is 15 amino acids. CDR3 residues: CASSATGDGGYGYTF. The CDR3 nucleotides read TGTGCCAGCAGTGCGACAGGGGACGGAGGCTATGGCTACACCTTC.